The present TCR beta chain was sequenced within a study of blood T cells in healthy people across ages. With a J-beta primer mix and a sample-barcoded 5' primer, a second PCR ran about 7 to 12 cycles. Each CDR3 protein is one row after TCRdb ran MiXCR on the 5' RACE reads. The sample comprises hundreds of thousands of distinct CDR3 sequences, roughly 32% of which are singletons, and about 16% rests with the top ten. The CDR3 contains 13 residues. The germline V gene has CDR1 SNHLY and CDR2 FYNNEI. Regarding this clonotype: A much bigger clone sits one base away, suggesting this may be a read error.

The chain combines TRBV2 with TRBJ1-2; D is unclear. The receptor was isolated from a woman of 80 years or more in good health. The sequenced material came from blood. CDR3 region: CTSVRGFGYGYTF. The CDR3 DNA reads as TGTACCAGCGTCCGAGGGTTTGGTTATGGCTACACCTTC. Looking up the rest from reference TRBV2 and TRBJ1-2 gives the full variable domain: EPEVTQTPSHQVTQMGQEVILRCVPISNHLYFYWYRQILGQKVEFLVSFYNNEISEKSEIFDDQFSVERPDGSNFTLKIRSTKLEDSAMYFCTSVRGFGYGYTFGSGTRLTVV.